The present TCR beta chain was sequenced within a study of blood T cell repertoires in COVID-19. Background on the study: Material from acute and convalescent COVID-19 was sourced from the United States, Italy and Spain. From T cells, B-cell-depleted T cells, or PBMCs came the material, which was cDNA or gDNA.

Source study methods: Estimation of nucleated cell counts was performed using reference gene primer amplification. Libraries were prepared by immunoSEQ multiplex PCR; TCRdb keeps only in-frame clonotypes and omits some of them. That table is the source of V, J and clone size, and D and trimming were worked out from the DNA. The repertoire holds some 150,000 clones, with approximately 85% as singletons. The V gene's germline CDR1 is MDHEN and CDR2 SYDVKM. Trimming removed 5 bases at V and 1 base at J, with 17 bases between. The CDR3 is made up of 16 amino acids. The chain carries TRBV28 and TRBJ1-1; D is ambiguous. Sequencing used peripheral blood. The sequence derives from a man in his sixties with COVID-19, enrolled during active disease. The CDR3 sequence: CASSPNLWRRNTEAFF. The CDR3 DNA sequence: TGTGCCAGCAGTCCAAACTTGTGGAGGAGGAACACTGAAGCTTTCTTT.